The following is a T cell receptor beta chain sequence with its context. The ends were cut back, 6 bases at V and 7 bases at J, with 16 bases in the middle. CDR1 and CDR2 (germline): WSHSY, SAAADI. The CDR3 sequence is 14 residues long. This entry comes from a study of blood T cell repertoires in COVID-19. Profiled with immunoSEQ multiplex PCR; TCRdb holds only in-frame clones, not every one. The sample holds roughly 96,000 clones, around 76% seen once. Sample: peripheral blood. The chain couples TRBV10-2 to TRBJ2-1; possible D gene TRBD2, 5 bases. The clonotype originates from an older man with acute or convalescent COVID-19. CDR3 residues: CASRNLAAVNEQFF. The DNA of the CDR3 is TGCGCCAGCAGGAACCTAGCCGCGGTGAATGAGCAGTTCTTC.